This is a list of T cell receptor beta chains from one sample in a study of blood T cells in healthy people across ages. Using its own MiXCR run on the 5' RACE reads, TCRdb lists one record per CDR3 protein. The sample lists around 800,000 distinct CDR3 sequences; roughly 26% were seen once. These data were also reused for a study on T cells of mothers and their children.

The sequencing input was blood. Source of these receptors: a boy between 5 and 17 years old in good health. Each CDR3 is given with its conserved first and last residue. The order of the fields is D gene, J gene, V gene, clone size, CDR3 protein, CDR3 DNA. A D gene is named only where the DNA matches it firmly. Size tells how often a clone was seen (once, few, many) or the class of an expanded clone, and some rows leave it out.

d_call: TRBD1; j_call: TRBJ2-1; v_call: TRBV5-1; clone_size: few; cdr3_aa: CASQRQGKTYNEQFF; cdr3_nt: TGCGCCAGCCAACGACAGGGGAAGACCTACAATGAGCAGTTCTTC
d_call: .; j_call: TRBJ2-3; v_call: TRBV10-3; clone_size: .; cdr3_aa: CAISLATTSTDTQYF; cdr3_nt: TGTGCCATCTCCCTAGCGACGACGAGCACAGATACGCAGTATTTT
d_call: .; j_call: TRBJ2-1; v_call: TRBV5-1; clone_size: .; cdr3_aa: CASSPSRGVYNEQFF; cdr3_nt: TGCGCCAGCAGCCCGAGTAGGGGGGTGTACAATGAGCAGTTCTTC
d_call: .; j_call: TRBJ1-6; v_call: TRBV29-1; clone_size: .; cdr3_aa: CSCEGIDNSPLHF; cdr3_nt: TGCAGCTGTGAAGGCATCGATAATTCACCCCTCCACTTT
d_call: TRBD2; j_call: TRBJ2-1; v_call: TRBV11-2; clone_size: few; cdr3_aa: CASSSGLAVNEQFF; cdr3_nt: TGTGCCAGCAGCTCGGGACTAGCCGTCAATGAGCAGTTCTTC
d_call: TRBD1; j_call: TRBJ1-5; v_call: TRBV12-3/TRBV12-4; clone_size: .; cdr3_aa: CASSHDRGRNQPQHF; cdr3_nt: TGTGCCAGCAGCCATGACAGGGGGCGAAATCAGCCCCAGCATTTT
d_call: .; j_call: TRBJ2-3; v_call: TRBV5-1; clone_size: .; cdr3_aa: CASKGLGESTDTQYF; cdr3_nt: TGCGCCAGCAAAGGGTTAGGGGAGAGCACAGATACGCAGTATTTT
d_call: .; j_call: TRBJ1-2; v_call: TRBV12-3/TRBV12-4; clone_size: .; cdr3_aa: CASYKPYGYTF; cdr3_nt: TGTGCCAGTTACAAACCTTATGGCTACACCTTC
d_call: .; j_call: TRBJ1-2; v_call: TRBV28; clone_size: .; cdr3_aa: CASSLRSEAYGYTF; cdr3_nt: TGTGCCAGCAGTTTACGGTCAGAAGCCTATGGCTACACCTTC
d_call: .; j_call: TRBJ1-2; v_call: TRBV3-1; clone_size: few; cdr3_aa: CASSQERGYYGYTF; cdr3_nt: TGTGCCAGCAGCCAAGAAAGGGGCTACTATGGCTACACCTTC
d_call: .; j_call: TRBJ2-7; v_call: TRBV5-1; clone_size: few; cdr3_aa: CASSPDPGREQYF; cdr3_nt: TGCGCCAGCAGCCCTGACCCAGGGCGGGAGCAGTACTTC
d_call: TRBD1; j_call: TRBJ2-3; v_call: TRBV28; clone_size: .; cdr3_aa: CASSFQGDPSTDTQYF; cdr3_nt: TGTGCCAGCAGTTTTCAGGGGGATCCTAGCACAGATACGCAGTATTTT
d_call: .; j_call: TRBJ2-6; v_call: TRBV9; clone_size: many; cdr3_aa: CASSRLSGANVLTF; cdr3_nt: TGTGCCAGCAGTCGTCTATCTGGGGCCAACGTCCTGACTTTC
d_call: TRBD1; j_call: TRBJ2-1; v_call: TRBV9; clone_size: few; cdr3_aa: CASSAWGGQGTTPYNEQFF; cdr3_nt: TGTGCCAGCAGCGCGTGGGGGGGACAGGGAACCACGCCATACAATGAGCAGTTCTTC
d_call: TRBD2; j_call: TRBJ2-5; v_call: TRBV20-1; clone_size: .; cdr3_aa: CSASSLAGGAEETQYF; cdr3_nt: TGCAGTGCTAGTTCACTAGCGGGGGGGGCCGAGGAGACCCAGTACTTC
d_call: .; j_call: TRBJ2-1; v_call: TRBV9; clone_size: few; cdr3_aa: CASSVAGGPPYNEQFF; cdr3_nt: TGTGCCAGCAGCGTAGCGGGGGGCCCCCCCTACAATGAGCAGTTCTTC
d_call: TRBD2; j_call: TRBJ2-3; v_call: TRBV7-2; clone_size: .; cdr3_aa: CASSKLAGAPDTQYF; cdr3_nt: TGTGCCAGCAGCAAGCTAGCGGGGGCCCCAGATACGCAGTATTTT
d_call: .; j_call: TRBJ1-4; v_call: TRBV12-3/TRBV12-4; clone_size: few; cdr3_aa: CASSLVRGVEKLFF; cdr3_nt: TGTGCCAGCAGTTTAGTACGAGGAGTGGAAAAACTGTTTTTT
d_call: .; j_call: TRBJ2-5; v_call: TRBV6-5; clone_size: .; cdr3_aa: CASSSLTGRGETQYF; cdr3_nt: TGTGCCAGCAGTTCACTGACAGGGCGGGGGGAGACCCAGTACTTC
d_call: .; j_call: TRBJ1-4; v_call: TRBV3-1; clone_size: once; cdr3_aa: CASSLTDEKLFF; cdr3_nt: TGTGCCAGCAGCCTGACGGATGAAAAACTGTTTTTT
d_call: TRBD1; j_call: TRBJ1-5; v_call: TRBV28; clone_size: .; cdr3_aa: CASSPLGQGTEPQHF; cdr3_nt: TGTGCCAGCAGTCCGCTCGGACAGGGGACGGAGCCCCAGCATTTT
d_call: .; j_call: TRBJ2-4; v_call: TRBV28; clone_size: .; cdr3_aa: CASTQGGENIQYF; cdr3_nt: TGTGCCAGTACTCAGGGGGGCGAAAACATTCAGTACTTC
d_call: .; j_call: TRBJ2-3; v_call: TRBV2; clone_size: once; cdr3_aa: CAGGVVTDTQYF; cdr3_nt: TGTGCCGGAGGGGTGGTGACAGATACGCAGTATTTT
d_call: TRBD2; j_call: TRBJ2-1; v_call: TRBV7-3; clone_size: .; cdr3_aa: CASGPSGGLNEQFF; cdr3_nt: TGTGCCAGCGGCCCTAGCGGGGGACTCAATGAGCAGTTCTTC
d_call: .; j_call: TRBJ2-5; v_call: TRBV3-1; clone_size: few; cdr3_aa: CASRRTAGRETQYF; cdr3_nt: TGTGCCAGCCGCCGGACCGCCGGGCGGGAGACCCAGTACTTC
d_call: TRBD1; j_call: TRBJ1-4; v_call: TRBV23-1; clone_size: .; cdr3_aa: CASSQPGQGREKLFF; cdr3_nt: TGCGCCAGCAGTCAACCGGGACAGGGTAGAGAAAAACTGTTTTTT
d_call: .; j_call: TRBJ1-2; v_call: TRBV4-3; clone_size: .; cdr3_aa: CASSRRTVNYGYTF; cdr3_nt: TGCGCCAGCAGCCGACGGACGGTGAACTATGGCTACACCTTC
d_call: .; j_call: TRBJ2-7; v_call: TRBV11-2; clone_size: .; cdr3_aa: CASSLVWSGWNEQYF; cdr3_nt: TGTGCCAGCAGCTTAGTGTGGTCAGGGTGGAACGAGCAGTACTTC
d_call: .; j_call: TRBJ2-4; v_call: TRBV30; clone_size: few; cdr3_aa: CAWTHSDSPGAKNIQYF; cdr3_nt: TGTGCCTGGACCCACAGTGATTCCCCGGGGGCCAAAAACATTCAGTACTTC
d_call: TRBD1; j_call: TRBJ1-2; v_call: TRBV4-2; clone_size: .; cdr3_aa: CASSQRTGGYGYTF; cdr3_nt: TGTGCCAGCAGCCAACGGACAGGGGGCTATGGCTACACCTTC
d_call: .; j_call: TRBJ2-5; v_call: TRBV5-1; clone_size: .; cdr3_aa: CASSMAADQETQYF; cdr3_nt: TGCGCCAGCAGCATGGCAGCTGACCAAGAGACCCAGTACTTC
d_call: .; j_call: TRBJ1-2; v_call: TRBV28; clone_size: many; cdr3_aa: CASSFLGGYTF; cdr3_nt: TGTGCCAGCAGTTTTCTGGGGGGCTACACCTTC
d_call: .; j_call: TRBJ1-4; v_call: TRBV7-6; clone_size: .; cdr3_aa: CASASGTRGEKLFF; cdr3_nt: TGTGCCAGCGCCTCGGGGACGCGGGGTGAAAAACTGTTTTTT
d_call: TRBD2; j_call: TRBJ2-7; v_call: TRBV28; clone_size: few; cdr3_aa: CASSSRREGFYEQYF; cdr3_nt: TGTGCCAGCAGCAGTCGACGGGAGGGATTCTACGAGCAGTACTTC
d_call: TRBD1; j_call: TRBJ1-3; v_call: TRBV7-2; clone_size: .; cdr3_aa: CASSFRRGPGNTIYF; cdr3_nt: TGTGCCAGCAGCTTCCGCAGGGGGCCTGGAAACACCATATATTTT
d_call: .; j_call: TRBJ2-5; v_call: TRBV12-3/TRBV12-4; clone_size: .; cdr3_aa: CASGRDSRPKTQYF; cdr3_nt: TGTGCCAGCGGGCGTGACTCCCGGCCGAAGACCCAGTACTTC
d_call: TRBD2; j_call: TRBJ2-2; v_call: TRBV12-3/TRBV12-4; clone_size: .; cdr3_aa: CASSPLASGGNTGELFF; cdr3_nt: TGTGCCAGCAGTCCCCTGGCTAGCGGTGGGAACACCGGGGAGCTGTTTTTT
d_call: .; j_call: TRBJ1-4; v_call: TRBV7-9; clone_size: .; cdr3_aa: CASSERSRGEKLFF; cdr3_nt: TGTGCCAGCAGCGAGCGATCCAGGGGAGAAAAACTGTTTTTT
d_call: .; j_call: TRBJ2-3; v_call: TRBV11-2; clone_size: once; cdr3_aa: CASSILTGTSTDTQYF; cdr3_nt: TGTGCCAGCAGCATCCTAACCGGGACGAGTACAGATACGCAGTATTTT